One sample yielded the 6 T cell receptor beta chains listed below, sequenced in a study of CD8 T cells in ankylosing spondylitis. Study outcomes and limitations: Within ankylosing spondylitis blood, a TCR beta motif made up of several highly homologous variants appeared to be characteristic.

The antigens of these receptors remain unknown. Each CDR3 protein is one row after TCRdb ran MiXCR on the 5' RACE reads. Of 450,000 or so distinct CDR3 sequences in the sample, roughly 27% were seen once. The sample taken for sequencing was blood, either unsorted or a sorted T cell fraction (not recorded which). The receptor source for this set is a male donor with ankylosing spondylitis.

This clonotype was counted only a few times. V is TRBV7-9 and J is TRBJ1-1; maybe TRBD1 (6 bases). Germline CDR1 SEHNR, CDR2 FQNEAQ (reference sequence). V lost 5 bases and J lost 6, with 19 bases in between. The CDR3 consists of 15 residues. The CDR3: CASSLTTGNDAEAFF. The CDR3 DNA reads as TGTGCCAGCAGCCTCACAACAGGGAATGACGCTGAAGCTTTCTTT.

The genes are TRBV20-1 and TRBJ2-2; maybe TRBD1 (5 bases). Germline CDR1 and CDR2: DFQATT and SNEGSKA (reference sequence). With 0 bases removed from V and 6 bases from J, the gap between germline ends came to 14 bases. The CDR3 spans 15 residues. The CDR3 here is CSARDRGRAAGELFF. CDR3 sequence (DNA): TGCAGTGCTAGAGATAGGGGCAGGGCGGCCGGGGAGCTGTTTTTT.

This clonotype was seen repeatedly, ten times or more. The V call is TRBV5-1, the J call TRBJ2-1; no definite D call. CDR3 length: 15 amino acids. Germline values: CDR1 SGHRS, CDR2 YFSETQ. Trimming removed 5 bases at V and 2 bases at J, with 14 bases between. Here the CDR3 reads CASRGSGTTYNEQFF. CDR3 bases: TGCGCCAGCAGAGGTTCGGGTACGACCTACAATGAGCAGTTCTTC.

The chain carries TRBV5-1 and TRBJ1-4; no firm D call. V gave up 4 bases and J gave up 6 bases, with 13 bases separating them. There are 14 residues in the CDR3. Germline V CDR1 and CDR2: SGHRS, YFSETQ. CDR3 in DNA: TGCGCCAGCAGCCTCACAGTAGACTATGAAAAACTGTTTTTT. It codes for CASSLTVDYEKLFF.

In its sample, this clonotype was seen a few times. The chain uses TRBV12-3 or TRBV12-4 and TRBJ1-5, with TRBD1 matching over 8 bases. This CDR3 has 14 residues. Trimming at V came to 4 bases and at J to 5 bases, leaving 4 bases not matched to a gene. CDR3 DNA: TGTGCCAGCAGTTCGACAGGGGCCGATCAGCCCCAGCATTTT. Its translation is CASSSTGADQPQHF.

The V call is TRBV20-1, the J call TRBJ2-5; D assignment may be TRBD1 or TRBD2 (5 bases each). The CDR3 totals 14 residues. Trimming left V 0 bases short and J 4 bases short, with 12 bases between. Germline CDR1 and CDR2: DFQATT and SNEGSKA (reference sequence). The CDR3 DNA is TGCAGTGCTAGAGATTTCCGGGGCCGAGAGACCCAGTACTTC. Translation: CSARDFRGRETQYF.